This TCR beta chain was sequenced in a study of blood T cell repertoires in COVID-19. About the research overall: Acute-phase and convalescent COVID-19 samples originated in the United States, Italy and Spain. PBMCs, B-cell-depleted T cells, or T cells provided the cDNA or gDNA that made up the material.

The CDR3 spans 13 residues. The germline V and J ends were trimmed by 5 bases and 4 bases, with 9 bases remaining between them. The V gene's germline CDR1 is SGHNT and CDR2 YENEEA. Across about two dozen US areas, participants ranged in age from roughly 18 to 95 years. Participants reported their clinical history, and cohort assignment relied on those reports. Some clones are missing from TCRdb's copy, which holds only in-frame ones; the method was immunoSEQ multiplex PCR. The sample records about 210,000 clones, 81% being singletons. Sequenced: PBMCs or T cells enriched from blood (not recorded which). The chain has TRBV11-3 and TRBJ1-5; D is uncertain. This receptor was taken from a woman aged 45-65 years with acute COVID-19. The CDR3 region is CASSVASNQPQHF. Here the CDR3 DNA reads TGTGCCAGCAGCGTCGCGTCTAATCAGCCCCAGCATTTT.